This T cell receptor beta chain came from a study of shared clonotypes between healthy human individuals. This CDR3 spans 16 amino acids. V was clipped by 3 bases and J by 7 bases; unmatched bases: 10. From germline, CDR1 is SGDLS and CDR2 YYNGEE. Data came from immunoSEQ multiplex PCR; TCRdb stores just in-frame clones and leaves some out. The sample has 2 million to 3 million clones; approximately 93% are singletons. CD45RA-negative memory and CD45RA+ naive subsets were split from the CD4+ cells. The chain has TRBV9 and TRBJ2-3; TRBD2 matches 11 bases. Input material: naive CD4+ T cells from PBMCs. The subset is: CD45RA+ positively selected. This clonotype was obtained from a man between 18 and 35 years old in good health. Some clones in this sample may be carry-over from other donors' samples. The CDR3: CASSDIAGGSRNTQYF. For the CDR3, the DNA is TGTGCCAGCAGCGACATAGCGGGAGGGAGTAGGAATACGCAGTATTTT. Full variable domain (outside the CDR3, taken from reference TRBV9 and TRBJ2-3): DSGVTQTPKHLITATGQRVTLRCSPRSGDLSVYWYQQSLDQGLQFLIQYYNGEERAKGNILERFSAQQFPDLHSELNLSSLELGDSALYFCASSDIAGGSRNTQYFGPGTRLTVL.